The rows below give T cell receptor beta chains drawn from one sample of a study of cytomegalovirus exposure and HLA in healthy donors. Sequenced by immunoSEQ multiplex PCR; TCRdb stores in-frame clones only, minus some. This table has about 200,000 clones, roughly four fifths appearing once. Sample: PBMCs. These TCRs come from a girl under 18 in good health and CMV-seronegative. Each CDR3 is given with its conserved first and last residue. The order of the fields is V gene, J gene, CDR3 protein.

V gene: TRBV4-1; J gene: TRBJ1-3; CDR3 protein: CASSQVYREGDTIYF
V gene: TRBV2; J gene: TRBJ1-1; CDR3 protein: CASKDEGENQAFF
V gene: TRBV23-1; J gene: TRBJ2-5; CDR3 protein: CASSLRGTGPETQYF
V gene: TRBV27; J gene: TRBJ2-3; CDR3 protein: CASSLYRTSGVTDTQYF
V gene: TRBV28; J gene: TRBJ2-3; CDR3 protein: CASSFNGVTDTQYF
V gene: TRBV5-1; J gene: TRBJ2-3; CDR3 protein: CASSLGAADVTDTQYF
V gene: TRBV30; J gene: TRBJ1-1; CDR3 protein: CAWSVGDRGSTEAFF
V gene: TRBV19; J gene: TRBJ1-6; CDR3 protein: CASSLGGEWKGLGSPLHF
V gene: TRBV9; J gene: TRBJ1-1; CDR3 protein: CASSVGHRVTEAFF
V gene: TRBV6-4; J gene: TRBJ2-6; CDR3 protein: CASSALGQGASGANVLTF
V gene: TRBV5-6; J gene: TRBJ1-5; CDR3 protein: CASSFSDQPQHF
V gene: TRBV7-9; J gene: TRBJ1-1; CDR3 protein: CASSPRTGGWNTEAFF
V gene: TRBV27; J gene: TRBJ2-4; CDR3 protein: CASSLTGGNIQYF
V gene: TRBV4-3; J gene: TRBJ1-1; CDR3 protein: CASSPIGLNTEAFF
V gene: TRBV19; J gene: TRBJ1-1; CDR3 protein: CASRGQGGPTEAFF
V gene: TRBV5-6; J gene: TRBJ2-2; CDR3 protein: CASSWVLAGAGTGELFF
V gene: TRBV28; J gene: TRBJ1-6; CDR3 protein: CASSSGKAGLSPLHF
V gene: TRBV7-9; J gene: TRBJ1-2; CDR3 protein: CASSLPGHIDGYTF
V gene: TRBV28; J gene: TRBJ1-2; CDR3 protein: CASNGDRFYGYTF
V gene: TRBV7-2; J gene: TRBJ2-5; CDR3 protein: CASSLHPTGGGQETQYF
V gene: TRBV2; J gene: TRBJ2-2; CDR3 protein: CASTWTSGSGELFF
V gene: TRBV7-9; J gene: TRBJ2-1; CDR3 protein: CASSLPVTVSSYNEQFF
V gene: TRBV5-1; J gene: TRBJ2-7; CDR3 protein: CASSSKDRGTYEQYF
V gene: TRBV19; J gene: TRBJ1-4; CDR3 protein: CASSPYGGTGVNEKLFF
V gene: TRBV12-5; J gene: TRBJ1-5; CDR3 protein: CASGLLKPSSEPQHF
V gene: TRBV7-9; J gene: TRBJ1-1; CDR3 protein: CASSLVGAEAFF
V gene: TRBV6-1; J gene: TRBJ2-7; CDR3 protein: CASSRDRGWYEQYF
V gene: TRBV15; J gene: TRBJ1-2; CDR3 protein: CATSRDTRDYGYTF
V gene: TRBV6-5; J gene: TRBJ1-2; CDR3 protein: CASSQSQGAGGYTF
V gene: TRBV11-2; J gene: TRBJ1-1; CDR3 protein: CASSGDREKGSYKAFF
V gene: TRBV7-3; J gene: TRBJ2-1; CDR3 protein: CASSSTSGSINEQFF
V gene: TRBV28; J gene: TRBJ2-1; CDR3 protein: CASRPLAGGFSYNEQFF
V gene: TRBV11-2; J gene: TRBJ1-2; CDR3 protein: CASSPGQGYGYTF
V gene: TRBV7-8; J gene: TRBJ2-2; CDR3 protein: CASSPWTDTGELFF
V gene: TRBV30; J gene: TRBJ2-7; CDR3 protein: CAWSVRQGYEQYF
V gene: TRBV2; J gene: TRBJ2-6; CDR3 protein: CASRQGANSGANVLTF
V gene: TRBV5-4; J gene: TRBJ2-3; CDR3 protein: CASSVRLATDTQYF
V gene: TRBV6-1; J gene: TRBJ1-2; CDR3 protein: CASSEGWTGGGYTF
V gene: TRBV11-1; J gene: TRBJ1-4; CDR3 protein: CASTSGGYEKLFF
V gene: TRBV7-2; J gene: TRBJ2-1; CDR3 protein: CASSRTRTGTVYNEQFF
V gene: TRBV11-1; J gene: TRBJ2-5; CDR3 protein: CASSLAGRETQYF
V gene: TRBV19; J gene: TRBJ1-1; CDR3 protein: CASTRRGQMNTEAFF
V gene: TRBV7-2; J gene: TRBJ1-1; CDR3 protein: CASSFSVNTEAFF
V gene: TRBV25-1; J gene: TRBJ1-6; CDR3 protein: CASSTTGTGSMSPLHF
V gene: TRBV4-1; J gene: TRBJ2-7; CDR3 protein: CASSQRVPPLSGGSYEQYF
V gene: TRBV7-9; J gene: TRBJ1-5; CDR3 protein: CSSSFGLGAAGNQPQHF
V gene: TRBV30; J gene: TRBJ2-5; CDR3 protein: CAWGPAGGGETQYF
V gene: TRBV2; J gene: TRBJ1-1; CDR3 protein: CASSTGGGFTEAFF
V gene: TRBV2; J gene: TRBJ1-4; CDR3 protein: CASSADALTNEKLFF
V gene: TRBV30; J gene: TRBJ1-4; CDR3 protein: CAWSAGTETEKLFF
V gene: TRBV27; J gene: TRBJ2-2; CDR3 protein: CASSSRGRAGELFF